Ten or more counts support the clone carrying this TCR beta chain. What it binds is not known. The data were taken from a study of CD8 T cells in ankylosing spondylitis. Study-level findings and limits: Clones that were linked to disease were CD8+ and were relatively rare in peripheral blood.

In making TCR beta libraries, quantitative 5'-RACE with molecular barcodes was used. TCRdb re-called the 5' RACE reads through MiXCR, storing one row per CDR3 protein. The repertoire holds 290,000 or so distinct CDR3 sequences, with about 20% as singletons. Germline CDR1 reads MNHEY; CDR2 reads SVGAGI. V gave up 2 bases and J gave up 0 bases, with 10 bases separating them. This CDR3 is 16 amino acids long. Sequencing was done on a sample of blood, either unsorted or a sorted T cell fraction (not recorded which). This receptor was identified in a female donor with ankylosing spondylitis or in good health (not recorded which). The chain combines TRBV6-5 with TRBJ2-2; no definite D call. DNA for the CDR3: TGTGCCAGCAGTTACGATCTCCCTGCGAACACCGGGGAGCTGTTTTTT. Translated: CASSYDLPANTGELFF.